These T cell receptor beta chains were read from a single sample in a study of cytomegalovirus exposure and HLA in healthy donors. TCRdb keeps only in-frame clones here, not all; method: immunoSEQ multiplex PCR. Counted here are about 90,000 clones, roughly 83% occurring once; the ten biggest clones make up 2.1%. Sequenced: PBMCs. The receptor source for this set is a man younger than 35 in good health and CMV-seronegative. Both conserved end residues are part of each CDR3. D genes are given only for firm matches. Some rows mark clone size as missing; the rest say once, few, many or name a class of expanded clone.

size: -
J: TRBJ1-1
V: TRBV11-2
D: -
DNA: TGTGCCAGCAGCTTGGAAGCGGCAGTGAACACTGAAGCTTTCTTT
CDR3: CASSLEAAVNTEAFF

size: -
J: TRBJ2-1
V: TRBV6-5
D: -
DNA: TGTGCCAGCACTACAAACCGCCCGTGGAGAGATGAGCAGTTCTTC
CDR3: CASTTNRPWRDEQFF

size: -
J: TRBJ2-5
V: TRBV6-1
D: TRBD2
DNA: TGTGCCAGCAGTGAAAGGACTAGCGGACAAGAGACCCAGTACTTC
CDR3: CASSERTSGQETQYF

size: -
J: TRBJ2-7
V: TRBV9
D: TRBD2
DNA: TGTGCCAGCAGCGCCTCTAGCGGGAGATCCTACGAGCAGTACTTC
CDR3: CASSASSGRSYEQYF

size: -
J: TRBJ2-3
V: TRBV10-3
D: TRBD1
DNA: TGTGCCATCAGTGGTTATATGGCGACAGGGAAGGGAGATACGCAGTATTTT
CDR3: CAISGYMATGKGDTQYF

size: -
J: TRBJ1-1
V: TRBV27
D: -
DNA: TGTGCCAGCAGTTTACAGGGGTCCATGAACACTGAAGCTTTCTTT
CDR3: CASSLQGSMNTEAFF

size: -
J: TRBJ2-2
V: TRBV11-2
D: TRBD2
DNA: TGTGCCAGCAGCCCCCGGACTAGCGGAGGCACCGGGGAGCTGTTTTTT
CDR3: CASSPRTSGGTGELFF

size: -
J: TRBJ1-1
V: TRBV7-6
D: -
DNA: TGTGCCAGCAGCTACTCGAGAGGGAACACTGAAGCTTTCTTT
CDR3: CASSYSRGNTEAFF

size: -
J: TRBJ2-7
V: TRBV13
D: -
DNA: TGTGCCAGCAGCTCCCATTTGTTCGGGAACGACGCCTACGAGCAGTACTTC
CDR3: CASSSHLFGNDAYEQYF

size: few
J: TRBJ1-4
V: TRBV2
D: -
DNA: TGTGCCAGCAGCGCCACAGGGTTTGGTGAAAAACTGTTTTTT
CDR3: CASSATGFGEKLFF

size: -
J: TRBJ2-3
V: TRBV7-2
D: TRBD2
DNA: TGTGCCAGCAGGTGGACTAGCGGGGTAGGCACAGGTACGCAGTATTTT
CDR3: CASRWTSGVGTGTQYF

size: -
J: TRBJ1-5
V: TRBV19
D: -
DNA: TGTGCCAGTAGTTCGCCTCCGGGACTCAAGAGCAATCAGCCCCAGCATTTT
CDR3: CASSSPPGLKSNQPQHF

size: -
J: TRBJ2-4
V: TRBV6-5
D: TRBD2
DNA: TGTGCCAGCAGTTACTCAACTAGCGGGAGGGCCAACATTCAGTACTTC
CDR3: CASSYSTSGRANIQYF

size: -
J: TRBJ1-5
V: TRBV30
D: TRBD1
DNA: TGTGCCTGGAGCAGGACAGGGAATAGCAATCAGCCCCAGCATTTT
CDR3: CAWSRTGNSNQPQHF